The clone carrying this TCR beta chain was seen a few times. As yet, its antigen is unknown. This sample is drawn from a study of T cell repertoires in ileal Crohn's disease. On the study more broadly: All patients had surgery for stricturing (approximately 60%) or penetrating (around 40%) disease.

Broader study findings: All patients with clonality above 26.8% had endoscopic recurrence.

TCRdb keeps only in-frame clones here, not all; method: immunoSEQ multiplex PCR. The table records some 7,000 clones, 60% to 75% of them present only once. In germline, CDR1 is SNHLY, CDR2 FYNNEI. Germline trimming cut 6 bases from V and 4 bases from J; bases unmatched to any gene: 9. CDR3 length equals 15 residues. The chain uses TRBV2 and TRBJ2-5; 9 bases fit TRBD1. Sequenced input: ileal tissue. The sequence came from an adult with Crohn's disease. The CDR3 is CASSEDRGLLETQYF. CDR3 DNA: TGTGCCAGCAGCGAGGACAGGGGACTATTAGAGACCCAGTACTTC.